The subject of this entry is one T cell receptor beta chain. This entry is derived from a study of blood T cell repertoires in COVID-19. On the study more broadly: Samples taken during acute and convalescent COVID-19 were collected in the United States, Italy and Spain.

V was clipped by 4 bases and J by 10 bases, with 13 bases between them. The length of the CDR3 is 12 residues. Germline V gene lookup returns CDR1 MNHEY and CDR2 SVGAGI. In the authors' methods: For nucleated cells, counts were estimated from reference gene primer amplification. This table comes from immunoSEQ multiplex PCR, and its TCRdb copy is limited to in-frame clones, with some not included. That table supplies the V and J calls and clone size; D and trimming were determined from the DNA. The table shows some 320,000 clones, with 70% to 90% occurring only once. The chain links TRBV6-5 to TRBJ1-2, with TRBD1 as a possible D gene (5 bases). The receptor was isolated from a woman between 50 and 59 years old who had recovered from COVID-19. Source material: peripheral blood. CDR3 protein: CASSFQGRTYTF. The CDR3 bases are TGTGCCAGCAGTTTTCAGGGCCGCACCTACACCTTC.